A single TCR beta chain is shown here with its context. These data originate in a study of blood T cell repertoires in COVID-19. The trim removed 0 bases at V and 1 base at J, leaving 8 bases unmatched. This CDR3 has 17 amino acids. Germline V CDR1 and CDR2: SGHDN, FVKESK. Original processing methods: Amplification with reference gene primers provided the estimates of nucleated cell counts. Repertoires were generated with immunoSEQ multiplex PCR, while TCRdb's copy carries only in-frame clones and drops some. That table supplies the V and J calls and clone size; D and trimming were determined from the DNA. In the table there are a few hundred thousand clones, around 89% of which are singletons.

The V call is TRBV14, the J call TRBJ2-5, with 7 bases identical to TRBD2. Sample: PBMCs or T cells enriched from blood (not recorded which). This TCR was recovered from a woman between 18 and 30 years old who had recovered from COVID-19. CDR3 nucleotide sequence: TGTGCCAGCAGCCAAGAGGGGATACTAGCGAGCCAAGAGACCCAGTACTTC. This gives the protein CASSQEGILASQETQYF. Supplemented by reference TRBV14 and TRBJ2-5, the full variable domain reads EAGVTQFPSHSVIEKGQTVTLRCDPISGHDNLYWYRRVMGKEIKFLLHFVKESKQDESGMPNNRFLAERTGGTYSTLKVQPAELEDSGVYFCASSQEGILASQETQYFGPGTRLLVL.